These 31 T cell receptor beta chains originate from one sample sequenced in a study of glioma-infiltrating T cells. TCR alpha and beta CDR3 regions were amplified from RNA using iRepertoire nested multiplex PCR. TCRdb re-called the multiplex PCR reads through MiXCR, storing one row per CDR3 protein. The table has fewer than 200,000 distinct CDR3 sequences, 32% seen once. The source material was glioma tissue, nonneoplastic brain tissue, or PBMCs (not recorded which). Receptor source: a human donor with low-grade glioma or glioblastoma, undergoing nonglioma brain surgery, or in good health (not recorded which).

This clonotype was seen repeatedly, ten times or more. The chain joins TRBV15 to TRBJ2-3; no firm D call. Trimming removed 0 bases at V and 5 bases at J, with 15 bases between. The CDR3 consists of 16 residues. CDR1 is LNHNV and CDR2 is YYDKDF in the germline V gene (reference sequence). DNA of the CDR3: TGTGCCACCAGCAGAGATCGGCGGCTGCGCGGAGATACGCAGTATTTT. This encodes CATSRDRRLRGDTQYF.

This clonotype was detected once. J is TRBJ2-3 and V is TRBV6-1, with TRBD2 identical over 8 bases. Looked up from germline, CDR1 is MNHNS and CDR2 is SASEGT. J gave up 8 bases and V 7 bases, and 8 bases lay outside the gene matches. The CDR3 has 13 residues. This chain's CDR3 is CASKTISGTTQYF. The CDR3 bases are TGTGCCAGCAAGACTATTAGCGGGACTACGCAGTATTTT.

In regard to this clonotype: A single base separates this from a much larger clone, so it may be a read error. The chain uses TRBV7-2 and TRBJ2-5, with D unresolved. This CDR3 region has 12 residues. CDR1 is SGHTA, CDR2 FQGNSA, per germline. The DNA of the CDR3 is TGTGCCAGCAGCTTAGACGGAGAGACCCGGTACTTC. This translates into CASSLDGETRYF.

A few counts support this clonotype. A read error may be the cause here, since a much bigger clone is one base away. The chain uses TRBV7-2 and TRBJ2-5; TRBD1 or TRBD2 may be the D gene (5 bases each). This CDR3 is 15 amino acids long. CDR1 is SGHTA, CDR2 FQGNSA, per germline. V shed 6 bases and J shed 3 bases, with 17 bases lying between them. This CDR3 reads CASSSELDRKETQYF. CDR3 nucleotides: TGTGCCAGCAGTTCGGAACTAGACAGAAAAGAGACCCAGTACTTC.

This clonotype showed up many times. The chain recombines TRBV7-2 with TRBJ2-7, with 7 bases that match TRBD2. Looked up from germline, CDR1 is SGHTA and CDR2 is FQGNSA. CDR3 length: 15 amino acids. The V segment lost 2 bases and the J segment 6 bases; nucleotides outside the gene matches: 10. CDR3: CASSLMDSGGGEQYF. CDR3 nucleotide sequence: TGTGCCAGCAGCTTAATGGATTCGGGAGGAGGCGAGCAGTACTTC.

This sequence joins TRBV19 and TRBJ1-2; perhaps TRBD1 as D (5 bases). Per the germline V gene, CDR1 is LNHDA and CDR2 is SQIVND (reference sequence). V was shortened by 7 bases and J by 0 bases, with 12 bases between the two germline ends. The CDR3 loop spans 14 amino acids. CDR3 residues: CASTDSIANYGYTF. CDR3 sequence (DNA): TGTGCCAGTACCGACAGCATAGCTAACTATGGCTACACCTTC.

This clonotype has ten or more counts. This rearrangement joins TRBV28 to TRBJ1-2; perhaps TRBD1 as D (5 bases). This CDR3 spans 12 amino acids. Per germline, CDR1 MDHEN and CDR2 SYDVKM. V was clipped by 3 bases and J by 7 bases, with 9 bases between them. This CDR3 reads CASSLQGSGYTF. In DNA, the CDR3 is TGTGCCAGCAGTTTGCAGGGTTCTGGCTACACCTTC.

This clonotype was counted at least ten times. The rearrangement links TRBV2 to TRBJ1-1; the D is unclear. Looked up from germline, CDR1 is SNHLY and CDR2 is FYNNEI. The CDR3 is 13 residues long. Between the trimmed V and J ends, which lost 1 base and 1 base, there was a span of 4 bases. CDR3 sequence: CASSEDRNTEAFF. The CDR3 DNA is TGTGCCAGCAGTGAAGACAGGAACACTGAAGCTTTCTTT.

This clonotype was seen a few times. The V and J genes are TRBV7-9 and TRBJ2-1; D is unresolved. Per the germline V gene, CDR1 is SEHNR and CDR2 is FQNEAQ (reference sequence). The CDR3 totals 15 residues. Trimming took 1 base from V and 5 from J, leaving 12 bases between them. The CDR3 loop is CASSLEVAGDNEQFF. The DNA for the CDR3 is TGTGCCAGCAGCTTAGAGGTGGCCGGAGACAATGAGCAGTTCTTC.

There are many counts of this clonotype. V and J are TRBV6-1 and TRBJ2-1, with 8 bases that match TRBD2. Germline CDR1 MNHNS, CDR2 SASEGT. V dropped 4 bases and J dropped 5; count of bases not matched to a gene: 7. This CDR3 spans 15 amino acids. This CDR3 reads CASSVSGNTNNEQFF. The CDR3 bases are TGTGCCAGCAGTGTTAGCGGGAACACAAACAATGAGCAGTTCTTC.

With regard to this clonotype: An end of the junction differs from the germline gene, which may be a read error. The DNA of the CDR3 is TGTGCCAGCAATGACAGGTCTCGTTATGGCGACACCTTC. Its protein is CASNDRSRYGDTF. The chain recombines TRBV6-2 or TRBV6-3 with TRBJ1-2; a weak D match, TRBD1 (6 bases). This CDR3 contains 13 residues. Germline lookup yields CDR1 MNHEY and CDR2 SVGEGT.

This clonotype was seen many times. The CDR3 spells CASSSSPQSYEQYF. The CDR3 DNA is TGTGCCAGCAGCTCGTCTCCCCAATCCTACGAGCAGTACTTC. J is TRBJ2-7 and V is TRBV7-9; no clear D gene. The V gene's germline CDR1 is SEHNR and CDR2 FQNEAQ (reference sequence). The CDR3 totals 14 residues. V shed 4 bases and J shed 1 base, with 11 bases lying between them.

This sequence joins TRBV12-3 or TRBV12-4 and TRBJ2-7, with TRBD2 matching 13 bases. V lost 6 bases, J lost 4 bases, and 9 bases stayed unmatched. CDR3 size: 16 residues. The CDR3 protein is CASSTGTSGIGYEQYF. DNA of the CDR3: TGTGCCAGCAGCACCGGGACTAGCGGGATAGGGTACGAGCAGTACTTC.

This clonotype was detected many times. The chain recombines TRBV24-1 with TRBJ2-7, with TRBD1 identical over 7 bases. Germline CDR1 is KGHDR and CDR2 is SFDVKD. V shed 3 bases and J 1 base; nucleotides not matched to a gene: 14. The CDR3 is 18 residues long. The CDR3 is CATSDPTDDRVPSYEQYF. In DNA, the CDR3 is TGTGCCACCAGTGATCCCACCGACGACAGGGTCCCATCCTACGAGCAGTACTTC.

The gene calls are TRBV4-1 and TRBJ2-3, with D hard to call. This CDR3 has 16 residues. The V and J ends lost 8 bases and 3 bases respectively, with 21 bases between them. Germline V CDR1 and CDR2: MGHRA, YSYEKL. The DNA of the CDR3 is TGCGCCAGCGGTCAGTCGACCTCAGCCGTAACAGATACGCAGTATTTT. It encodes CASGQSTSAVTDTQYF.

V and J are TRBV12-3 or TRBV12-4 and TRBJ1-3; 7 bases fit TRBD1. This CDR3 is built from 16 residues. J gave up 1 base and V 1 base, and 4 bases lay outside the gene matches. For the CDR3, the DNA is TGTGCCAGCAGTTTAGGGACAGGCTTTTCTGGAAACACCATATATTTT. Residues: CASSLGTGFSGNTIYF.

This clonotype was found many times. V is TRBV7-9 and J is TRBJ2-1, with 11 positions matching TRBD2. CDR3 length equals 17 residues. Unmatched junction bases numbered 12, after V lost 5 bases and J lost 6 bases. Per the germline V gene, CDR1 is SEHNR and CDR2 is FQNEAQ (reference sequence). CDR3 amino acids: CASSTFKLAGEVNEQFF. The CDR3 bases are TGTGCCAGCAGCACGTTCAAACTAGCGGGAGAAGTCAATGAGCAGTTCTTC.

About this clonotype itself: This may arise from a read error, as a much more abundant clone is one base away. In this CDR3 the conserved last residue, phenylalanine or tryptophan, is missing, so a read error is likely. The chain joins TRBV5-1 to TRBJ1-3; D unresolved. The V end lost 0 bases, the J end lost 0 bases, and 10 bases lay between the germline ends. This CDR3 region has 16 residues. CDR1 is SGHRS, CDR2 YFSETQ, per germline. CDR3 nucleotide sequence: TGCGCCAGCAGCTTGGATGTTCAAGTCTCTGGAAACACCATATATTCT. Protein product: CASSLDVQVSGNTIYS.

The rearrangement links TRBV27 to TRBJ2-7; 9 bases map to TRBD2. The J segment lost 9 bases and the V segment lost 3 bases, leaving 12 bases of the junction unmatched. Germline-derived CDR1 and CDR2 are MNHEY and SMNVEV (reference sequence). There are 15 residues in the CDR3. The CDR3 reads CASSFAGGPLYGQYF. In nucleotides, the CDR3 is TGTGCCAGCAGTTTCGCGGGAGGGCCTCTTTATGGGCAGTACTTC.

This chain joins TRBV7-9 and TRBJ1-5; D is unclear. There are 15 residues in the CDR3. V was shortened by 1 base and J by 5 bases, with 12 bases between the two germline ends. Per germline, CDR1 SEHNR and CDR2 FQNEAQ (reference sequence). The CDR3, as DNA: TGTGCCAGCAGCTTAGGGCAGTGGTTGGATCAGCCCCAGCATTTT. Amino acid sequence: CASSLGQWLDQPQHF.

About this clonotype: Given a much more abundant clone one base away, this may be a read error. The CDR3 DNA reads as TGTGCCAGCAGCCCTAGCGGAATGAGATCCTACAATGAGCAGTTCTTC. This encodes CASSPSGMRSYNEQFF. The genes are TRBV11-3 and TRBJ2-1; 7 nucleotides align to TRBD2. Germline trimming cut 5 bases from V and 1 base from J; bases unmatched to any gene: 8. The length of the CDR3 is 16 residues. Germline CDR1 SGHNT, CDR2 YENEEA.

This clonotype was seen at least ten times. The rearrangement links TRBV27 to TRBJ2-1; 12 bases line up with TRBD2. CDR1 is MNHEY and CDR2 is SMNVEV in the germline V gene (reference sequence). The CDR3 consists of 16 residues. The trim removed 2 bases at V and 8 bases at J, leaving 7 bases unmatched. The CDR3: CASSLTLAGGPDEQFF. The CDR3 DNA is TGTGCCAGCAGTTTAACGCTAGCGGGAGGGCCCGATGAGCAGTTCTTC.

As concerns this clonotype: A much larger clone sits a single nucleotide away, making a read error possible. CDR3 sequence (DNA): TGTGACAGCAGCCAGGGAGGTCTGGGTGGGGATACGCAGTATTTT. Amino acids: CDSSQGGLGGDTQYF. V gene TRBV7-2 combines with J gene TRBJ2-3; D perhaps matches TRBD2 (6 bases). Per the germline V gene, CDR1 is SGHTA and CDR2 is FQGNSA. This CDR3 has 15 residues.

This clonotype was seen a single time. This rearrangement joins TRBV5-4 to TRBJ2-5, with D perhaps TRBD2 (5 bases). Germline V gene lookup returns CDR1 SGHNT and CDR2 YYREEE (reference sequence). V lost 4 bases and J 3 bases, leaving 16 bases between the germline ends. The CDR3 length is 15 residues. The CDR3 here is CASSLRRGWEETQYF. The CDR3 DNA sequence: TGTGCCAGCAGCCTGCGTCGAGGGTGGGAAGAGACCCAGTACTTC. The entire variable domain, with the rest obtained from reference TRBV5-4 and TRBJ2-5, is as follows: ETGVTQSPTHLIKTRGQQVTLRCSSQSGHNTVSWYQQALGQGPQFIFQYYREEENGRGNFPPRFSGLQFPNYSSELNVNALELDDSALYLCASSLRRGWEETQYFGPGTRLLVL.

This clonotype was detected ten times or more. The chain links TRBV11-2 to TRBJ2-3; D is unresolved. Germline-derived CDR1 and CDR2 are SGHAT and FQNNGV. CDR3 size: 16 residues. Trimming took off 5 bases at V and 2 bases at J, with 17 bases between the two ends. The CDR3 DNA reads as TGTGCCAGCAGCCCACTACGAGGCAGGACCACAGATACGCAGTATTTT. Amino acid sequence: CASSPLRGRTTDTQYF.

The chain joins TRBV6-1 to TRBJ2-7; 10 bases map to TRBD2. Germline lookup yields CDR1 MNHNS and CDR2 SASEGT. V lost 7 bases to trimming and J lost 4 bases; unmatched junction nucleotides: 13. The CDR3 length is 16 residues. In DNA, the CDR3 is TGTGCCAGCAAGACTATTAGCGGGAGGACCCAATACGAGCAGTACTTC. This translates into CASKTISGRTQYEQYF.

This clonotype occurred many times. The chain carries TRBV20-1 and TRBJ2-7, with D possibly TRBD1 on 6 matching bases. CDR1 is DFQATT, CDR2 SNEGSKA, per germline (reference sequence). V lost 5 bases and J 1 base, leaving 9 bases between the germline ends. The CDR3 is 12 amino acids. DNA for the CDR3: TGCAGTGCTTACGGGACATCCTACGAGCAGTACTTC. As protein: CSAYGTSYEQYF.

This clonotype occurred many times. The chain employs TRBV4-2 and TRBJ1-3; 9 bases are shared with TRBD1. The V gene end was trimmed by 1 base and the J gene end by 4 bases; junction bases not matched to a gene: 5. The CDR3 loop spans 16 amino acids. Germline V lookup: CDR1 LGHNA, CDR2 YNFKEQ. The CDR3 DNA reads as TGTGCCAGCAGCCAAGCGGGACAGGGTTCCGGAAACACCATATATTTT. Encoded protein: CASSQAGQGSGNTIYF.

This clonotype has ten or more counts. The genes are TRBV28 and TRBJ1-1, with D tentatively TRBD1 (6 bases). Germline lookup yields CDR1 MDHEN and CDR2 SYDVKM. This CDR3 has 15 residues. Trimming took 1 base from V and 5 from J, leaving 14 bases between them. CDR3 DNA sequence: TGTGCCAGCAGTTTATACAGAGGGGGGGAGACTGAAGCTTTCTTT. Translating gives CASSLYRGGETEAFF.

The table lists this clonotype with many counts. The rearrangement links TRBV6-1 to TRBJ2-3; TRBD2 aligns across 10 bases. This CDR3 spans 15 amino acids. With 5 bases clipped from V and 5 bases from J, the junction kept 7 bases outside the gene matches. Germline V CDR1 and CDR2: MNHNS, SASEGT. The CDR3 sequence is CASSLRTSGQDTQYF. CDR3 DNA: TGTGCCAGCAGTCTCCGGACTAGCGGACAAGATACGCAGTATTTT.

This clonotype was observed many times. The rearrangement joins TRBV4-1 to TRBJ2-7; 8 positions agree with TRBD2. Germline CDR1 MGHRA, CDR2 YSYEKL. The CDR3 spans 14 residues. Trimming took 3 bases from V and 3 from J; bases not matched to a gene: 4. The CDR3 DNA follows: TGCGCCAGCAGCCAGGGACTAGATGACTACGAGCAGTACTTC. Its protein is CASSQGLDDYEQYF.